What follows describes a single TCR beta chain. Its antigen is not known. The sample originates from a study of graft-versus-host responses after intestinal transplantation. Across the study: Transplants were multivisceral, liver-intestinal, or isolated intestinal. For around 3 years after anti-thymocyte globulin induction, all recipients took tacrolimus and steroids. Regarding the study as a whole: Early post-transplant falls in HvG clones accompanied the peak levels of circulating GvH clones. Recipient marrow showed GvH clones, some seen first in ileum or blood.

Clones were sequenced by immunoSEQ multiplex PCR, and TCRdb holds only the in-frame ones, with some missing. The data hold about 100,000 clones, with more than 85% observed a single time. The V and J ends lost 1 base and 2 bases respectively, with 6 bases between them. Germline V lookup: CDR1 SGHAT, CDR2 FQNNGV. The CDR3 has 13 residues. Specimen: unstimulated CD4+ T cells sorted from spleen or lymph node cells, collected before transplant. This chain connects TRBV11-2 to TRBJ2-7, with D unresolved. This TCR came from a human donor who was the organ donor for an intestinal transplant. In nucleotides, the CDR3 is TGTGCCAGCAGCTTAGTAAGGCCCTACGAGCAGTACTTC. Translated: CASSLVRPYEQYF.